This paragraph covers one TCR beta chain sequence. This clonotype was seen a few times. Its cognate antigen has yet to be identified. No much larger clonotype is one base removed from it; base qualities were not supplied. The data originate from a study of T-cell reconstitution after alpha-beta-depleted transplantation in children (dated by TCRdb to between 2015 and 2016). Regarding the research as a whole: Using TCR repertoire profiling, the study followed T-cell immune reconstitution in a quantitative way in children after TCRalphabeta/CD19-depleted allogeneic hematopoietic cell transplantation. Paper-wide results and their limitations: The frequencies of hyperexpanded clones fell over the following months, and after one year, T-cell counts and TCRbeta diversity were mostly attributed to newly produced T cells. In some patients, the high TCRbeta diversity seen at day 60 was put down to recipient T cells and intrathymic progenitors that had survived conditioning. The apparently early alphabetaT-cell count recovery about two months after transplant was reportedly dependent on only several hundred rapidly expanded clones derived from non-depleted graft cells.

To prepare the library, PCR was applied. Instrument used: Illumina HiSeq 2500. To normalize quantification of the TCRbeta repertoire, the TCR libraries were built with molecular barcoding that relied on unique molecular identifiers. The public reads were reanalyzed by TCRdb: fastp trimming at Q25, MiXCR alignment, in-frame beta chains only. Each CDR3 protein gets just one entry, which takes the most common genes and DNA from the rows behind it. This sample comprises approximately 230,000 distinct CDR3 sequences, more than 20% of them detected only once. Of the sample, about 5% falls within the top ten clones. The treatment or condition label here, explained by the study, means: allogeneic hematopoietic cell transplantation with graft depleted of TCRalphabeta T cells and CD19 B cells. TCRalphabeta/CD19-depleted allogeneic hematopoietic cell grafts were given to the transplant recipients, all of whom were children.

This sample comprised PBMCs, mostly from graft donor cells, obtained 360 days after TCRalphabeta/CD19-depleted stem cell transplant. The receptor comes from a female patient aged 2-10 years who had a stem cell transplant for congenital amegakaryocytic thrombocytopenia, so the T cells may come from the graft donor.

The CDR3 has the sequence CSARDLVGGLTDTQYF. The bases read TGCAGTGCTAGAGATCTCGTTGGGGGACTCACAGATACGCAGTATTTT. The rearrangement combines TRBV20-1 with TRBJ2-3; TRBD2 is a possible D gene, resting on 6 matching bases. The CDR3 contains 16 residues, cysteine and phenylalanine counted. Of all the DNA, just the CDR3 is kept, 48 bases in frame from base 1. As encoded in the germline V gene (reference sequence), CDR1 is DFQATT while CDR2 is SNEGSKA. The V end loses 0 bases and the J end loses 2 bases, and a stretch of 15 bases separates them.